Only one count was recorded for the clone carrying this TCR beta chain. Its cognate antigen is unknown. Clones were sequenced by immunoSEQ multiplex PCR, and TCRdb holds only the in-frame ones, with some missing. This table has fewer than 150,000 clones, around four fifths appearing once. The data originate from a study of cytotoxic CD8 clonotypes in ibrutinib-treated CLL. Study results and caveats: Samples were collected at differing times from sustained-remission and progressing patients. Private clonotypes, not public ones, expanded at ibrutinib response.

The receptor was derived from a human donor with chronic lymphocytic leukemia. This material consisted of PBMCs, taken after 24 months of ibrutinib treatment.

The CDR3 reads CASSPPSGGYNEQFF. The CDR3 region has the DNA TGTGCCAGCAGCCCCCCCTCGGGTGGCTACAATGAGCAGTTCTTC. V usage is TRBV9 and J usage is TRBJ2-1; no clear D gene. CDR3 length: 15 residues. Germline loops: CDR1 SGDLS, CDR2 YYNGEE. Trimming took off 4 bases at V and 3 bases at J, with 14 bases between the two ends.